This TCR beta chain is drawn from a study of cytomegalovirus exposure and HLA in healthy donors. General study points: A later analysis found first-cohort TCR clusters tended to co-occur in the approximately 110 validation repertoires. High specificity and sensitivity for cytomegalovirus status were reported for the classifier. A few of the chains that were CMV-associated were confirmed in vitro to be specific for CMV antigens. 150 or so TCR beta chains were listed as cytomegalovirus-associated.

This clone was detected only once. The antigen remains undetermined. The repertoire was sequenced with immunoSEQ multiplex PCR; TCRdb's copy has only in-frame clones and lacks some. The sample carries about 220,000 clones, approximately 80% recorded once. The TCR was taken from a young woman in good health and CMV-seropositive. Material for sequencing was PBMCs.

The CDR3, as DNA: TGTGCCAGCAGCGCCACAGATACGCAGTATTTT. Translation: CASSATDTQYF. The J gene is TRBJ2-3, the V gene TRBV5-6; no reliable D call. Trimming left V 4 bases short and J 2 bases short, with 2 bases between. CDR1 and CDR2 from the germline V gene are SGHDT and YYEEEE. The CDR3 covers 11 residues.